The 14 T cell receptor beta chains given below trace back to one sample, sequenced in a study of blood T cell repertoires in COVID-19. Clones were sequenced by immunoSEQ multiplex PCR, and TCRdb holds only the in-frame ones, with some missing. The sample contains 150,000 to 200,000 clones, 90% to 95% of which appear only once. Sequencing used peripheral blood. The receptors originated from a woman in her forties or fifties with acute or convalescent COVID-19.

The rearrangement links TRBV29-1 to TRBJ1-2; TRBD1 is a possible D gene (5 bases). Germline lookup yields CDR1 SQVTM and CDR2 ANQGSEA. The germline V and J ends were trimmed by 1 base and 4 bases, with 28 bases remaining between them. This CDR3 spans 19 amino acids. The CDR3 protein is CSVEAEHVGLPTQAYGYTF. CDR3 sequence (DNA): TGCAGCGTTGAAGCTGAACACGTGGGGCTCCCTACCCAAGCCTATGGCTACACCTTC.

The J gene is TRBJ2-1, the V gene TRBV4-1, with D perhaps matching TRBD1 (6 bases). The CDR3 extends over 16 amino acids. V was pared by 2 bases and J by 5 bases, with 16 bases between. Germline CDR1 reads MGHRA; CDR2 reads YSYEKL. The DNA of the CDR3 is TGCGCCAGCAGCCAAATCGGACAGAGGATAGACAATGAGCAGTTCTTC. It translates to CASSQIGQRIDNEQFF.

This chain links TRBV6-1 with TRBJ1-2, with TRBD1 matching over 8 bases. The CDR3 covers 14 residues. V lost 2 bases, J lost 6 bases, and 5 bases stayed unmatched. From germline, CDR1 is MNHNS and CDR2 SASEGT. CDR3 in amino acids: CASSETGTGDGYTF. The CDR3 coding sequence is TGTGCCAGCAGTGAAACCGGGACAGGTGATGGCTACACCTTC.

This chain uses TRBV19 with TRBJ2-2; 8 bases line up with TRBD2. CDR1 LNHDA and CDR2 SQIVND come from the germline V gene (reference sequence). The V segment lost 6 bases and the J segment 3 bases; nucleotides outside the gene matches: 6. The CDR3 spans 15 residues. The CDR3 here is CASRVSGGYTGELFF. CDR3 DNA sequence: TGTGCCAGTAGGGTGAGCGGGGGCTACACCGGGGAGCTGTTTTTT. Supplemented by reference TRBV19 and TRBJ2-2, the full variable domain reads DGGITQSPKYLFRKEGQNVTLSCEQNLNHDAMYWYRQDPGQGLRLIYYSQIVNDFQKGDIAEGYSVSREKKESFPLTVTSAQKNPTAFYLCASRVSGGYTGELFFGEGSRLTVL.

The gene calls are TRBV12-5 and TRBJ1-2; tentatively, D is TRBD1 (5 bases). Germline-derived CDR1 and CDR2 are LGHNT and FRNRAP. The germline V and J ends were trimmed by 7 bases and 8 bases, with 17 bases remaining between them. This CDR3 spans 13 amino acids. The CDR3 here is CASVSQVYGGYTF. The DNA of the CDR3 is TGTGCTAGTGTTTCACAGGTTTACGGGGGCTACACCTTC.

This clone was picked up one time. The chain combines TRBV20-1 with TRBJ1-5, with D unresolved. Germline assignment: CDR1 DFQATT and CDR2 SNEGSKA (reference sequence). The V and J ends lost 3 bases and 11 bases respectively, with 23 bases between them. The CDR3 spans 15 residues. Here the CDR3 reads CSASSSRVAISTQHF. The CDR3 DNA reads as TGCAGTGCTAGTAGCTCCCGAGTAGCAATTTCGACCCAGCATTTT.

J is TRBJ1-1 and V is TRBV24-1, with D unclear. CDR3 length: 13 amino acids. CDR1 and CDR2 (germline): KGHDR, SFDVKD. Trimming cost V 7 bases and J 2 bases, with 10 bases left between them. CDR3 bases: TGTGCCACCAGGTACCAGGCTAACACTGAAGCTTTCTTT. Translation gives CATRYQANTEAFF.

The J gene is TRBJ1-1, the V gene TRBV7-9; 9 bases are a match to TRBD1. The germline V gene has CDR1 SEHNR and CDR2 FQNEAQ (reference sequence). The CDR3 is 17 amino acids. V lost 2 bases and J lost 2; bases outside the gene matches: 9. The CDR3 sequence: CASSLYMGTGPNTEAFF. In DNA, the CDR3 is TGTGCCAGCAGCTTATATATGGGGACAGGGCCAAACACTGAAGCTTTCTTT.

The chain carries TRBV6-6 and TRBJ1-3; 8 nucleotides align to TRBD1. This CDR3 is 13 amino acids long. Unmatched junction bases numbered 2, after V lost 2 bases and J lost 8 bases. Germline V gene data show CDR1 as MNHNY and CDR2 as SVGAGI (reference sequence). The CDR3 bases are TGTGCCAGCAGTTACCAGGACAGGGACACCATATATTTT. Translation gives CASSYQDRDTIYF.

V is TRBV6-2 or TRBV6-3 and J is TRBJ1-1; 7 nucleotides align to TRBD1. V was pared by 4 bases and J by 10 bases, with 3 bases of the junction left unmatched. This CDR3 comprises 11 residues. CDR1 is MNHEY and CDR2 is SVGEGT in the germline V gene. In DNA form, the CDR3 reads TGTGCCAGCAGTTTCAGGGGGGCAGCTTTCTTT. Protein sequence: CASSFRGAAFF.

The V and J genes are TRBV18 and TRBJ2-3; D may be TRBD1 (6 bases). V was shortened by 6 bases and J by 3 bases, with 13 bases between the two germline ends. The length of the CDR3 is 14 residues. The germline gives CDR1 KGHSH, CDR2 LQKENI. The CDR3 DNA sequence: TGTGCCAGCTCGTCACAGGGTTATACAGATACGCAGTATTTT. Translated, it gives CASSSQGYTDTQYF.

The rearrangement uses TRBV5-1 and TRBJ1-4, with 7 nucleotides matching TRBD1. V lost 4 bases and J lost 7; bases outside the gene matches: 7. Germline values: CDR1 SGHRS, CDR2 YFSETQ. This CDR3 spans 14 amino acids. CDR3 residues: CASSTGQPSEKLFF. The CDR3 DNA sequence: TGCGCCAGCAGCACGGGACAGCCCTCTGAAAAACTGTTTTTT.

The CDR3 nucleotides read TGTGCCTGGAGCCGTAGGGGATTGTGGGGGGCCTATAATTCACCCCTCCACTTT. Translation gives CAWSRRGLWGAYNSPLHF. The chain has TRBV30 and TRBJ1-6, with D possibly matching TRBD1 (5 bases). CDR1 is GTSNPN, CDR2 SVGIG, per germline (reference sequence). Trimming stripped 3 bases from V and 2 bases from J, with 20 bases between. The CDR3 totals 18 residues. The variable domain in full, completed from reference TRBV30 and TRBJ1-6, reads SQTIHQWPATLVQPVGSPLSLECTVEGTSNPNLYWYRQAAGRGLQLLFYSVGIGQISSEVPQNLSASRPQDRQFILSSKKLLLSDSGFYLCAWSRRGLWGAYNSPLHFGNGTRLTVT.

This rearrangement joins TRBV7-3 to TRBJ2-1, with TRBD2 identical over 10 bases. The ends lost 5 bases at V and 2 bases at J; junction bases unmatched: 12. Germline V gene sequence: CDR1 SGHTA, CDR2 FQGTGA. The CDR3 contains 18 residues. This chain's CDR3 is CASSPTSSGGGAYNEQFF. The CDR3 DNA reads as TGTGCCAGCAGCCCAACCTCTAGCGGGGGTGGAGCCTACAATGAGCAGTTCTTC.